The T cell receptor beta chain described here comes from a study of T cell clonotyping in hematopoietic cell transplantation. Notes on the study in general: Broader posttransplant TCR repertoire diversity was predicted by graft donor and pretransplant recipient Inverse Simpson Index values. After transplant, recipient diversity fell while pathologically expanded clonotypes grew through day 180.

Clones were read by immunoSEQ multiplex PCR, and TCRdb kept only the in-frame ones, dropping some. The table lists fewer than 4,500 clones, approximately 94% of them singletons. Blood collection times were about day -28 and days 30, 100, 180 posttransplant. Concerning this clone: Antigen unknown.

Germline lookup yields CDR1 SQVTM and CDR2 ANQGSEA. This CDR3 contains 14 residues. Trimming pared 6 bases from V and 0 bases from J, leaving 12 bases between. The sequenced sample was peripheral blood mononuclear cells, obtained 30 days after allogeneic stem cell transplant. The chain uses TRBV29-1 and TRBJ2-1, with D possibly being TRBD1 or TRBD2 (5 bases each). This receptor was obtained from a male patient aged 70-79 years who had an allogeneic stem cell transplant from an unrelated donor, so T cells may come from the graft donor. Some clones in this sample may be carry-over from other donors' samples. The CDR3 DNA follows: TGCAGCGTCGCCGGGACCACCTCCTACAATGAGCAGTTCTTC. It codes for CSVAGTTSYNEQFF.